This T cell receptor beta chain was documented in a study of cytomegalovirus exposure and HLA in healthy donors. Study summary: Drawn from HLA-typed donors, tens of millions of unique TCRs were held in an early data release.

It was with 60 Vbeta and 13 Jbeta primers that the PCR ran. The table came from immunoSEQ multiplex PCR; TCRdb's copy has only in-frame clones and leaves some out. Of 110,000 to 150,000 clones listed, 80% are singletons. Healthy bone marrow donors supplied every sample. This clone was observed a single time. Its cognate antigen is unknown. CDR3 length equals 13 residues. Germline V gene data show CDR1 as SGHRS and CDR2 as YFSETQ. Trimming removed 5 bases from V and 4 bases from J, with 10 bases in between. General study points: Most subjects' HLA-A and HLA-B alleles were reportedly predicted from TCR beta sequences. Follow-up analysis seemed to connect common viral pathogens with several of the most significant clusters identified.

Material: PBMCs. The chain recombines TRBV5-1 with TRBJ1-5; no clear D. This receptor was identified in a male donor in good health and CMV-seronegative. CDR3 in DNA: TGCGCCAGCAGTAACGGAGGGAATCAGCCCCAGCATTTT. Its protein is CASSNGGNQPQHF.